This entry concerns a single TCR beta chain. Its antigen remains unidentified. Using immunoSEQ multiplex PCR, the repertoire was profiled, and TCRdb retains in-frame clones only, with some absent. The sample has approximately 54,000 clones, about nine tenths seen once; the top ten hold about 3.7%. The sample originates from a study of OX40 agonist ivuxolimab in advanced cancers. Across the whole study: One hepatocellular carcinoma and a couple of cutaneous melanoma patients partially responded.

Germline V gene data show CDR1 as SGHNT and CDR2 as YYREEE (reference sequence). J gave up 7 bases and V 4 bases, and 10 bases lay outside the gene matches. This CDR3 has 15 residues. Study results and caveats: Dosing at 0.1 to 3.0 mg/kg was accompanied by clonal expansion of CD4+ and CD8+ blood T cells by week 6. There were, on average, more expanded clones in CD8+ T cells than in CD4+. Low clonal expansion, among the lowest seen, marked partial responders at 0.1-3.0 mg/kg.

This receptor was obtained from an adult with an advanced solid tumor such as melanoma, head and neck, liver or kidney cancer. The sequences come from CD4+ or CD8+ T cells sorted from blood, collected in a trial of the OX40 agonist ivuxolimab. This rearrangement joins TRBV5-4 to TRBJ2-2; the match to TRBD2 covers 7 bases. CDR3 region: CASSPQRAGVGELFF. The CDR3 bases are TGTGCCAGCAGCCCACAACGGGCGGGAGTCGGGGAGCTGTTTTTT.